This T cell receptor beta chain was observed in a study of T-cell reconstitution after alpha-beta-depleted transplantation in children. The CDR3 contains 14 residues. V shed 5 bases and J shed 4 bases, with 12 bases lying between them. Germline CDR1 and CDR2: LNHNV and YYDKDF (reference sequence). At least ten counts were recorded for this clonotype. Unique molecular identifiers were built into the TCRbeta library. TCRdb used MiXCR to reprocess the PCR reads, holding one entry per CDR3 protein. The sample records 150,000 to 200,000 distinct CDR3 sequences, approximately 6.8% being singletons. The material sequenced was PBMCs, taken before TCRalphabeta/CD19-depleted stem cell transplant. The chain is built from TRBV15 and TRBJ2-1; the D gene is possibly TRBD1 (5 bases). The clonotype comes from a girl less than two years old with combined immunodeficiency, due to receive a stem cell transplant. Here the CDR3 DNA reads TGTGCCACCAGCGACAGCGTAGTGTACAATGAGCAGTTCTTC. It yields the protein CATSDSVVYNEQFF.